The 5 T cell receptor beta chains below were found in one sample sequenced in a study of OX40 agonist ivuxolimab in advanced cancers. The method was the immunoSEQ multiplex PCR assay. Imported from immuneACCESS, the table was reduced by TCRdb to in-frame sequences with V and J called. These copies leave out some clones; in studies compared against another copy, an unresolved V gene accounts for under half, and the cause of the remainder is not known. The table for this sample lists tens of thousands of clones; 86% of them were counted only once. The leading ten clones occupy roughly 2.7% of the sample. The sequences come from CD4+ or CD8+ T cells sorted from blood, collected in a trial of the OX40 agonist ivuxolimab. The origin of the receptors is an adult with an advanced solid tumor such as melanoma, head and neck, liver or kidney cancer.

Details on this clone: An end of the junction differs from the germline gene, which may be a read error. The genes are TRBV28 and TRBJ1-5; unclear D gene. The germline CDR1 and CDR2 sequences are MDHEN and SYDVKM. This CDR3 is 12 amino acids long. The CDR3 spells CASRLPDQPQHF. As DNA, the CDR3 is TGTGCCAGCCGTTTACCCGATCAGCCCCAGCATTTT.

The chain joins TRBV6-5 to TRBJ1-1; D is unresolved. CDR1 MNHEY and CDR2 SVGAGI come from the germline V gene. This CDR3 comprises 14 residues. Trimming cost V 5 bases and J 1 base, with 11 bases left between them. The CDR3 bases are TGTGCCAGCAGTCCGCCTACAGCGAACACTGAAGCTTTCTTT. Its translation: CASSPPTANTEAFF.

The rearrangement links TRBV11-2 to TRBJ2-5; the D call may be TRBD1 or TRBD2 (5 bases each). Per germline, CDR1 SGHAT and CDR2 FQNNGV. Trimming pared 2 bases from V and 2 bases from J, leaving 12 bases between. CDR3 length: 15 residues. CDR3 loop: CASSLNQGPQETQYF. In DNA form, the CDR3 reads TGTGCCAGCAGCTTAAACCAGGGACCTCAAGAGACCCAGTACTTC.

V usage is TRBV7-8 and J usage is TRBJ2-7; D is unresolved. This CDR3 has 13 residues. The germline V gene encodes CDR1 SGHVS and CDR2 FQNEAQ. Trimming shortened V by 3 bases and J by 3 bases, and 9 bases separated the two germline ends. As DNA, the CDR3 is TGTGCCAGCAGCTTCGCAGGAGTCTACGAGCAGTACTTC. Its translation is CASSFAGVYEQYF.

The CDR3 reads CASSSPGGSTDTQYF. CDR3 in DNA: TGTGCCAGCTCATCCCCGGGGGGGTCGACAGATACGCAGTATTTT. The chain links TRBV18 to TRBJ2-3; 8 bases line up with TRBD2. Trimming cost V 5 bases and J 3 bases; bases outside gene matches: 7. The germline CDR1 and CDR2 sequences are KGHSH and LQKENI. This CDR3 region has 15 residues. Complete variable domain (other parts from reference TRBV18 and TRBJ2-3): NAGVMQNPRHLVRRRGQEARLRCSPMKGHSHVYWYRQLPEEGLKFMVYLQKENIIDESGMPKERFSAEFPKEGPSILRIQQVVRGDSAAYFCASSSPGGSTDTQYFGPGTRLTVL.